Listed here are 9 T cell receptor beta chains from one sample, sequenced in a study of T cell responses to AZD1222 COVID-19 vaccine. The table came from immunoSEQ multiplex PCR; TCRdb's copy has only in-frame clones and leaves some out. The sample lists over 110,000 clones, almost 90% occurring once. The specimen comprised peripheral blood, sampled 28 days after the second AZD1222 dose. The receptors were sampled from an adult who received the AZD1222 COVID-19 vaccine.

The CDR3 loop reads CATSGPAGGHEQFF. In DNA, the CDR3 is TGTGCCACCAGTGGCCCCGCAGGGGGCCATGAGCAGTTCTTC. The rearrangement links TRBV24-1 to TRBJ2-1, with 8 positions matching TRBD1. V lost 5 bases and J lost 8; bases outside the gene matches: 7. The germline CDR1 and CDR2 sequences are KGHDR and SFDVKD. The CDR3 runs to 14 residues.

The rearrangement uses TRBV9 and TRBJ2-1, with TRBD2 matching over 7 bases. Per the germline V gene, CDR1 is SGDLS and CDR2 is YYNGEE. This CDR3 has 15 amino acids. After removal of 6 bases from V and 5 bases from J, the junction contained 11 bases not matched to a gene. CDR3 DNA: TGTGCCAGCACCGCGGGGTGGGGACTAAACAATGAGCAGTTCTTC. Translated: CASTAGWGLNNEQFF.

The chain recombines TRBV24-1 with TRBJ1-3; D is unresolved. V dropped 5 bases and J dropped 4 bases, with 2 bases sitting between them. The CDR3 has 11 amino acids. Germline CDR1 KGHDR, CDR2 SFDVKD. CDR3 nucleotides: TGTGCCACCAGTGTGGGAAACACCATATATTTT. Translation: CATSVGNTIYF.

The genes are TRBV4-3 and TRBJ1-4, with a possible D match to TRBD1 (6 bases). The germline CDR1 and CDR2 sequences are LGHNA and YSLEER. This CDR3 comprises 13 residues. The V and J ends lost 4 bases and 8 bases respectively, with 11 bases between them. The CDR3 sequence is CASSPRQAEKLFF. CDR3 nucleotides: TGCGCCAGCAGCCCCCGACAGGCCGAAAAACTGTTTTTT.

V is TRBV19 and J is TRBJ2-7; the match to TRBD2 covers 8 bases. The CDR3 is 13 residues long. Germline-derived CDR1 and CDR2 are LNHDA and SQIVND (reference sequence). With 8 bases clipped from V and 6 bases from J, the junction kept 9 bases outside the gene matches. CDR3 residues: CASGGLGSGEQYF. The CDR3 nucleotides read TGTGCCAGTGGGGGACTAGGTTCTGGCGAGCAGTACTTC.

The CDR3 region has the DNA TGTGCCTGGAGAACAGGGTGGGAGAGCACTGAAGCTTTCTTT. Amino acid sequence: CAWRTGWESTEAFF. V usage is TRBV30 and J usage is TRBJ1-1, with a possible D match to TRBD1 (6 bases). Germline values: CDR1 GTSNPN, CDR2 SVGIG (reference sequence). V dropped 3 bases and J dropped 4 bases, with 15 bases sitting between them. There are 14 residues in the CDR3.

This clone was counted between two and nine times. The rearrangement links TRBV6-6 to TRBJ2-7; a weak D match, TRBD2 (5 bases). Germline assignment: CDR1 MNHNY and CDR2 SVGAGI (reference sequence). V dropped 6 bases and J dropped 4 bases, with 13 bases sitting between them. The CDR3 consists of 13 residues. DNA of the CDR3: TGTGCCAGCAGGCTCGGGGAGTATTACGAGCAGTACTTC. Translated: CASRLGEYYEQYF.

The chain uses TRBV21-1 and TRBJ2-7; the table's D call TRBD2 went unverified against the DNA. TRBV21-1 is a pseudogene. CDR3 length: 15 amino acids. The CDR3 bases are TGTGCCAGCAGCAAAGCCCAGCGGGAGAATGGGGAGCAGTACTTC. This translates into CASSKAQRENGEQYF.

V usage is TRBV18 and J usage is TRBJ1-3; D is undetermined. Germline V gene sequence: CDR1 KGHSH, CDR2 LQKENI. The CDR3 extends over 12 amino acids. Trimming removed 3 bases at V and 5 bases at J, with 5 bases between. The CDR3: CASSPDRNTIYF. CDR3 nucleotide sequence: TGTGCCAGCTCACCGGACCGAAACACCATATATTTT.